A selection of T cell receptor beta chains follows, all from one sample in a study of blood T cell repertoires in COVID-19. Profiling relied on immunoSEQ multiplex PCR, and the TCRdb table lists in-frame clones only, not all of them. The sample includes about 220,000 clones, about 80% of them seen just once. The source material was PBMCs or T cells enriched from blood (not recorded which). The receptors were gathered from a woman aged 40 to 50 with acute COVID-19. Both conserved end residues are part of each CDR3. Fields, in order: J gene, clone size, V gene, D gene, CDR3 DNA, CDR3 protein. The D gene is left open where the match is weak. The listing skips clone size in some rows; elsewhere it reads once, few, many or a size class.

J: TRBJ2-5; size: NA; V: TRBV3-1/TRBV3-2; D: TRBD1; DNA: TGTGCCAGCAGCCTAACCACAGGGGTCGTGGAGACCCAGTACTTC; CDR3: CASSLTTGVVETQYF
J: TRBJ1-2; size: NA; V: TRBV6-5; D: TRBD1; DNA: TGTGCCAGCAGGGGACAGGGGGGGGTTGGTGGCTACACCTTC; CDR3: CASRGQGGVGGYTF
J: TRBJ2-3; size: NA; V: TRBV28; D: NA; DNA: TGTGCCAGCAGTTTGGGGGGAGGCACAGATACGCAGTATTTT; CDR3: CASSLGGGTDTQYF
J: TRBJ2-7; size: NA; V: TRBV15; D: NA; DNA: TGTGCCACCAGCAGAGTGGGCAGTCCTAATGGGTACGAGCAGTACTTC; CDR3: CATSRVGSPNGYEQYF
J: TRBJ2-2; size: NA; V: TRBV11-3; D: TRBD1; DNA: TGTGCCAGCAGCCCTGGGACAGGGAAGGTAACTTTGCCGAACACCGGGGAGCTGTTTTTT; CDR3: CASSPGTGKVTLPNTGELFF
J: TRBJ1-1; size: once; V: TRBV28; D: NA; DNA: TGTGCCAGCAGTTTATCGCCGGGGAAGGTTTATGGCAGCACTGAAGCTTTCTTT; CDR3: CASSLSPGKVYGSTEAFF
J: TRBJ1-5; size: NA; V: TRBV19; D: TRBD1; DNA: TGTGCCAGTAGGAAGGGGGCGCAGGGTCAGCCCCAGCATTTT; CDR3: CASRKGAQGQPQHF
J: TRBJ1-5; size: NA; V: TRBV19; D: NA; DNA: TGTGCCAGTAATGGACAGTCCGTTCAGCCCCAGCATTTT; CDR3: CASNGQSVQPQHF
J: TRBJ2-7; size: NA; V: TRBV5-6; D: NA; DNA: TGTGCCAGCAGCTTGGGGGCCGTGGGGCTAGGGTACGAGCAGTACTTC; CDR3: CASSLGAVGLGYEQYF
J: TRBJ2-2; size: NA; V: TRBV4-3; D: NA; DNA: TGCGCCAGCAGCCAAGATTTCCTCCCGAACACCGGGGAGCTGTTTTTT; CDR3: CASSQDFLPNTGELFF